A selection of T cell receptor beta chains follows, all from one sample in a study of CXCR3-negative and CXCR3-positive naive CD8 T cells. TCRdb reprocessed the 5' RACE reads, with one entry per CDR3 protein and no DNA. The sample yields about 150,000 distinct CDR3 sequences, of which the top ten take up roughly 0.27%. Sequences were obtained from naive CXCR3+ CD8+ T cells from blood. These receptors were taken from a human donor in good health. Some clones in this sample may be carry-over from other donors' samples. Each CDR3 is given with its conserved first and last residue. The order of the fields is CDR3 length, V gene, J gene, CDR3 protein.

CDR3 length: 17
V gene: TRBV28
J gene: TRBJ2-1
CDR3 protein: CASSFLLGPRSYNEQFF

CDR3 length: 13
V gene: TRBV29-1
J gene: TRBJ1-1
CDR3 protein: CSVEFGEHTEAFF

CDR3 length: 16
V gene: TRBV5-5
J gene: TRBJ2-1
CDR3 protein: CASSSMDGSSYNEQFF

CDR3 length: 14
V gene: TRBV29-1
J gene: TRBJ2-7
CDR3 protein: CSLVPPGRDYEQYF

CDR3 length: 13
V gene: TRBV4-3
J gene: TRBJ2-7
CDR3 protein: CASSQFRGQEQYF

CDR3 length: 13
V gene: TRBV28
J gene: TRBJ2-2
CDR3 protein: CASSLIETGELFF

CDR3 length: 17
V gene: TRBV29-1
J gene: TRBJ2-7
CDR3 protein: CSVEDKSVGQGVNEQYF

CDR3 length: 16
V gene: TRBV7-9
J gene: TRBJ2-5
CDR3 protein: CASSPPGQGIGETQYF

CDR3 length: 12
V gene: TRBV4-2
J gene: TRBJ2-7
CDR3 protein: CASSQDTYEQYF

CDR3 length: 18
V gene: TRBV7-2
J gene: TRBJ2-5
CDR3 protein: CASSVAIGLTGDQETQYF

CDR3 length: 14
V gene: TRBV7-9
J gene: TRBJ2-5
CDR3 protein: CASSLRDRGETQYF

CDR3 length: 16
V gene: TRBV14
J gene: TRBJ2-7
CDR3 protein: CASSQAEYRGTYEQYF

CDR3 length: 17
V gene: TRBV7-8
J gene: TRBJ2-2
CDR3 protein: CASSLDPPSWNTGELFF

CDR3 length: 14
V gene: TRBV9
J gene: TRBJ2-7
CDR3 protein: CASSVLDRGSEQYF

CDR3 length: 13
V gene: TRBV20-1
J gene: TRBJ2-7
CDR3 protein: CSARVTGPYEQYF

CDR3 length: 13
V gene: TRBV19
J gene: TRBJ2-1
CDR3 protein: CASSIRSVDEQFF

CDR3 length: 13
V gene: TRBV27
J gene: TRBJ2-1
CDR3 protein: CASSLFPSGSWFF

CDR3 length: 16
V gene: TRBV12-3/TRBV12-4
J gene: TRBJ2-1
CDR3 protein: CASSLLDSSSYNEQFF

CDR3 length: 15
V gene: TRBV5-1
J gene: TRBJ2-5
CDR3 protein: CASGELAPGVETQYF

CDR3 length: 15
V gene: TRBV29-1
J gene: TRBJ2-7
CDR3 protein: CSVEFGRGESYEQYF

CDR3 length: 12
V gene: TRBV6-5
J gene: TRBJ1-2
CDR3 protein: CASSSTGLGYTF

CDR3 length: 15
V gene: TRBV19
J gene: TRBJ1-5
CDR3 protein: CASARIGLSNQPQHF

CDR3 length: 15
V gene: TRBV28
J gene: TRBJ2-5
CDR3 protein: CASSLGPSGKETQYF

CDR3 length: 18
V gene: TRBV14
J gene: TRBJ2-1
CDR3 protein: CASSQGVMGRDNYNEQFF

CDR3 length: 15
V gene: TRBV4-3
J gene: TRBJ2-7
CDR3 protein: CASSQDRGVGYEQYF

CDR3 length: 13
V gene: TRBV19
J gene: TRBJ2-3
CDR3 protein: CASSIWGADTQYF

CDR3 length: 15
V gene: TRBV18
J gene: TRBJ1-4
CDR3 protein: CASSPTTPTNEKLFF